One T cell receptor beta chain is described in this entry. Its target is not known. Researchers ran the PCR with 60 Vbeta and 13 Jbeta primers. The assay was immunoSEQ multiplex PCR, and TCRdb's table has in-frame clones only and misses some. The top ten hold roughly 7.6% of the sample, which has 150,000 to 200,000 clones, approximately 71% seen once. This sample stems from a study of cytomegalovirus exposure and HLA in healthy donors. Study-level findings and limits: Some public TCRs appeared in many individuals, while most sequences were rare.

V was pared by 1 base and J by 1 base, with 14 bases between. Germline CDR1 is MGHRA and CDR2 is YSYEKL. The CDR3 totals 16 residues. This receptor was taken from a woman in her 40s in good health and CMV-seropositive. Sequenced sample: PBMCs. The chain recombines TRBV4-1 with TRBJ2-7; D might be TRBD2 (6 bases). The CDR3 is CASSQAGTFSSYEQYF. The CDR3 nucleotides read TGCGCCAGCAGCCAAGCGGGGACTTTTTCGTCCTACGAGCAGTACTTC.